This TCR beta chain was recorded in a study of human T cells and chemical hapten exposure. Authors' processing steps: Samples had a median of roughly 100,000 TCRs, ranging roughly 20,000 to 700,000. One entry per CDR3 protein results from TCRdb running MiXCR on the RACE reads. None of the V and J calls come from the authors' own analysis; TCRdb made them. The sample carries about 50,000 distinct CDR3 sequences, roughly 4.5% recorded once. Documented time point: healthy volunteer bleed at 2 weeks. Researchers extracted total RNA from unfractionated whole blood. Germline lookup yields CDR1 DFQATT and CDR2 SNEGSKA (reference sequence). Trimming took 1 base from V and 3 from J; bases not matched to a gene: 1. The CDR3 runs 16 residues.

Source material: whole blood. The sequence derives from a female donor in good health. Some clones in this sample may be carry-over from other donors' samples. The rearrangement joins TRBV20-1 to TRBJ2-2; 14 nucleotides agree with TRBD2. CDR3 bases: TGCAGTGCTAGAGGACTAGCGGGGGGGGACACCGGGGAGCTGTTTTTT. Translation gives CSARGLAGGDTGELFF.